Sequencing of this TCR beta chain was carried out in a study of regulatory T cells in long-lasting Graves disease. As for time point: newly diagnosed GD, antithyroid drugs for less than 3 months. PBMCs provided the RNA from which the TCR library was made. V lost 6 bases and J lost 3, with 8 bases in between. This CDR3 spans 12 amino acids. Germline CDR1 and CDR2: MNHEY and SVGEGT. This clonotype has more than one count but fewer than ten. Assembly of TCR beta libraries relied on iRepertoire HTBI primers together with Arm-PCR of CDR3 regions. Each CDR3 protein is one row after TCRdb ran MiXCR on the multiplex PCR reads. The sample carries a few hundred thousand distinct CDR3 sequences, over 9.5% recorded once. These same data were also listed under a study on T cells in Graves' hyperthyroidism and ophthalmopathy.

This TCR was sampled from a woman between 18 and 29 years old with Graves disease. Material: peripheral blood mononuclear cells (PBMCs), obtained at new diagnosis, from a patient treated with antithyroid drugs. This chain uses TRBV6-2 or TRBV6-3 with TRBJ1-2; D is ambiguous. CDR3 sequence: CASSPTDYGYTF. The CDR3 DNA sequence: TGTGCCAGCAGCCCAACGGACTATGGCTACACCTTC.